This note documents a single T cell receptor beta chain sequence. Antigen specificity is unknown. The sample originates from a study of cytomegalovirus exposure and HLA in healthy donors. Study results and caveats: Previously analyzed data showed that most TCR beta V segments were productive at a frequency of about 90% or about 30%.

With 60 Vbeta and 13 Jbeta primers, the PCR was carried out. The repertoire was sequenced with immunoSEQ multiplex PCR; TCRdb's copy has only in-frame clones and lacks some. The data contain 150,000 to 200,000 clones, more than 65% of them singletons. Donors sampled were nominally healthy, though unrecorded immune exposures were likely. The sample taken for sequencing was PBMCs. This receptor was taken from a woman aged 25 to 39 in good health and CMV-seronegative.

Here the CDR3 reads CASSLEGRNGRSTDTQYF. The CDR3 DNA reads as TGCGCCAGCAGCTTGGAGGGACGCAACGGGAGAAGCACAGATACGCAGTATTTT. The chain has TRBV5-1 and TRBJ2-3; D is perhaps TRBD2 (6 bases). Trimming cost V 0 bases and J 0 bases, with 17 bases left between them. There are 18 residues in the CDR3. Germline CDR1 and CDR2: SGHRS and YFSETQ. The entire variable domain, with the rest obtained from reference TRBV5-1 and TRBJ2-3, is as follows: KAGVTQTPRYLIKTRGQQVTLSCSPISGHRSVSWYQQTPGQGLQFLFEYFSETQRNKGNFPGRFSGRQFSNSRSEMNVSTLELGDSALYLCASSLEGRNGRSTDTQYFGPGTRLTVL.